A single sample gave rise to the 2 T cell receptor beta chains below, sequenced in a study of blood T cell repertoires in COVID-19. TCRdb keeps only in-frame clones here, not all; method: immunoSEQ multiplex PCR. Of 75,000 to 100,000 clones in the sample, approximately 86% are singletons; the top ten hold under 20%. The sequenced sample consisted of peripheral blood. These receptors came from a woman over 75 with acute or convalescent COVID-19.

This chain uses TRBV21-1 with TRBJ2-7; the table names TRBD2, a call not compared with the DNA. TRBV21-1 is a known pseudogene. This CDR3 contains 17 residues. CDR3 DNA sequence: TGTGCCACCCTCCAGCAGCTAGCGGGGGTTGTAAACTACGAGCAGTACTTC. Its protein is CATLQQLAGVVNYEQYF.

The chain employs TRBV10-3 and TRBJ1-1, with TRBD1 as a possible D gene (6 bases). V lost 11 bases to trimming and J lost 7 bases, with 23 bases between them. The germline gives CDR1 ENHRY, CDR2 SYGVKD. The CDR3 runs to 14 residues. This CDR3 is CAVRPGHRVIEAFF. The DNA for the CDR3 is TGTGCCGTCCGGCCGGGACACAGAGTAATTGAAGCTTTCTTT.